Below are 20 T cell receptor beta chains sequenced from a single sample in a study of blood T cell repertoires in COVID-19. Method: immunoSEQ multiplex PCR; TCRdb's copy keeps in-frame clones and lacks some. Seen here are 70,000 to 90,000 clones, 84% observed once, and the top ten hold 10% to 15%. Sequences were obtained from peripheral blood. These receptors originate from a human donor in a cohort sampled during active COVID-19.

This chain connects TRBV19 to TRBJ2-1; TRBD1 aligns across 8 bases. The CDR3 covers 15 residues. The junction had 2 bases not matched to a gene; V was cut back by 4 bases and J by 0 bases. CDR1 is LNHDA, CDR2 SQIVND, per germline (reference sequence). As DNA, the CDR3 is TGTGCCAGTAGTAACAGGGGGAGCTCCTACAATGAGCAGTTCTTC. Protein product: CASSNRGSSYNEQFF.

The chain recombines TRBV11-2 with TRBJ1-2; TRBD1 aligns across 8 bases. Germline V gene sequence: CDR1 SGHAT, CDR2 FQNNGV. The CDR3 spans 13 residues. V lost 6 bases and J lost 7; bases outside the gene matches: 7. CDR3 coding DNA: TGTGCCAGCAGTCCGGACAGGGCTGCTGGCTACACCTTC. Translated, it gives CASSPDRAAGYTF.

This chain uses TRBV28 with TRBJ2-3; D is possibly TRBD1 (6 bases). The CDR3 totals 14 residues. Germline V lookup: CDR1 MDHEN, CDR2 SYDVKM. The V and J ends lost 6 bases and 4 bases respectively, with 14 bases between them. The CDR3: CASRSQGSPDTQYF. CDR3 coding DNA: TGTGCCAGCAGATCTCAGGGGAGCCCAGATACGCAGTATTTT.

The chain employs TRBV6-8 and TRBJ2-1; 9 nucleotides align to TRBD2. The CDR3 length is 15 residues. V trimming: 5 bases; J trimming: 4 bases; junction bases outside the gene matches: 6. The germline V gene has CDR1 MNHGY and CDR2 SAAAGT. The CDR3 here is CASSTAGGFYNEQFF. In nucleotides, the CDR3 is TGTGCCAGCAGTACCGCGGGAGGGTTTTACAATGAGCAGTTCTTC.

This clone was observed a few times. The junction shows a germline mismatch at one end, possibly a read error. V gene TRBV2 combines with J gene TRBJ1-4, with a possible D match to TRBD1 (5 bases). This CDR3 is 11 amino acids long. Germline V gene sequence: CDR1 SNHLY, CDR2 FYNNEI. Written as DNA, the CDR3 is TGTGCCAGCAGCGACGGGGGTTCCCCTCTTTTT. Encoded protein: CASSDGGSPLF.

This sequence joins TRBV30 and TRBJ1-1; D gene uncertain. The CDR3 length is 13 residues. From germline, CDR1 is GTSNPN and CDR2 SVGIG (reference sequence). Trimming took off 2 bases at V and 2 bases at J, with 9 bases between the two ends. The CDR3 reads CAWSTRHNTEAFF. The CDR3 DNA sequence: TGTGCCTGGAGTACCAGACACAACACTGAAGCTTTCTTT.

This clone appeared a few times. The chain links TRBV7-3 to TRBJ2-5, with 11 positions matching TRBD1. V trimming: 2 bases; J trimming: 1 base; junction bases outside the gene matches: 9. This CDR3 is 18 amino acids long. The V gene's germline CDR1 is SGHTA and CDR2 FQGTGA. CDR3 coding DNA: TGTGCCAGCAGCTTACGTGCTGGGGGGACAGGGGGCCAAGAGACCCAGTACTTC. It encodes CASSLRAGGTGGQETQYF. The complete variable domain, with remaining parts taken from reference TRBV7-3 and TRBJ2-5, reads GAGVSQTPSNKVTEKGKYVELRCDPISGHTALYWYRQSLGQGPEFLIYFQGTGAADDSGLPNDRFFAVRPEGSVSTLKIQRTERGDSAVYLCASSLRAGGTGGQETQYFGPGTRLLVL.

J is TRBJ2-7 and V is TRBV19; 9 bases map to TRBD1. The length of the CDR3 is 15 residues. Germline assignment: CDR1 LNHDA and CDR2 SQIVND (reference sequence). V trimming: 4 bases; J trimming: 2 bases; junction bases outside the gene matches: 6. CDR3 in amino acids: CASSTRQGGAYEQYF. The CDR3 region has the DNA TGTGCCAGTAGTACCCGACAGGGGGGGGCCTACGAGCAGTACTTC.

This clone was seen more than once but under ten times. The CDR3 loop reads CASSLPGTGENTEAFF. As DNA, the CDR3 is TGTGCCAGCAGTTTACCCGGGACAGGAGAGAACACTGAAGCTTTCTTT. The V and J genes are TRBV27 and TRBJ1-1; TRBD1 matches at 8 bases. Looked up from germline, CDR1 is MNHEY and CDR2 is SMNVEV (reference sequence). The length of the CDR3 is 16 residues. V shed 2 bases and J 1 base; nucleotides not matched to a gene: 6.

The chain links TRBV19 to TRBJ1-5, with 9 bases fitting TRBD1. J lost 7 bases, V lost 7 bases, and 14 bases had no gene match. In germline, CDR1 is LNHDA, CDR2 SQIVND (reference sequence). CDR3 length: 16 amino acids. In DNA form, the CDR3 reads TGTGCCAGTACCACATTGGGACAGGGCTTCGACCAGCCCCAGCATTTT. It yields the protein CASTTLGQGFDQPQHF.

The V and J genes are TRBV29-1 and TRBJ1-2, with D unclear. The CDR3 is 13 residues long. V shed 3 bases and J shed 4 bases, with 12 bases lying between them. Germline CDR1 and CDR2: SQVTM and ANQGSEA. This chain's CDR3 is CSVESGGGYGYTF. The CDR3 nucleotides are TGCAGCGTTGAGTCCGGAGGAGGCTATGGCTACACCTTC.

This clone was counted a single time. Different DNA sequences within this sample yield the same CDR3. The chain employs TRBV28 and TRBJ1-2; D unclear. CDR1 is MDHEN and CDR2 is SYDVKM in the germline V gene. This CDR3 spans 12 amino acids. Trimming took off 6 bases at V and 2 bases at J, with 7 bases between the two ends. CDR3 amino acids: CASRPNNYGYTF. DNA of the CDR3: TGTGCCAGCAGACCTAACAACTATGGCTACACCTTC.

This clone occurred a few times. The V gene is TRBV5-1, the J gene TRBJ1-4; the match to TRBD1 covers 10 bases. The CDR3 covers 14 residues. The germline gives CDR1 SGHRS, CDR2 YFSETQ. Trimming at V came to 7 bases and at J to 7 bases, leaving 7 bases not matched to a gene. The CDR3 DNA reads as TGCGCCAGCCAAGGGACAGGGGTTGGTGAAAAACTGTTTTTT. Translating it yields CASQGTGVGEKLFF.

The chain carries TRBV5-1 and TRBJ2-5, with TRBD1 matching over 7 bases. The ends lost 0 bases at V and 4 bases at J; junction bases unmatched: 3. This CDR3 has 14 residues. In germline, CDR1 is SGHRS, CDR2 YFSETQ. The CDR3 spells CASSLETGRETQYF. For the CDR3, the DNA is TGCGCCAGCAGCTTGGAGACAGGGAGAGAGACCCAGTACTTC. Complete variable domain (other parts from reference TRBV5-1 and TRBJ2-5): KAGVTQTPRYLIKTRGQQVTLSCSPISGHRSVSWYQQTPGQGLQFLFEYFSETQRNKGNFPGRFSGRQFSNSRSEMNVSTLELGDSALYLCASSLETGRETQYFGPGTRLLVL.

The genes are TRBV5-1 and TRBJ2-7, with 9 bases identical to TRBD1. V trimming: 4 bases; J trimming: 2 bases; junction bases outside the gene matches: 7. Germline CDR1 and CDR2: SGHRS and YFSETQ. The CDR3 covers 15 residues. The CDR3 nucleotides are TGCGCCAGCAGCGCCCGGACAGGGGTTGCCTACGAGCAGTACTTC. Protein sequence: CASSARTGVAYEQYF.

There are a few counts of this clone. The V gene is TRBV5-4, the J gene TRBJ2-1; the D gene is possibly TRBD1 (5 bases). CDR1 and CDR2 (germline): SGHNT, YYREEE (reference sequence). V dropped 5 bases and J dropped 2 bases, with 14 bases sitting between them. This CDR3 has 15 amino acids. The CDR3 loop is CASSPRAGTYNEQFF. The CDR3 DNA reads TGTGCCAGCAGTCCTCGCGCAGGGACCTACAATGAGCAGTTCTTC.

The chain employs TRBV24-1 and TRBJ2-7; 7 bases align to TRBD1. J lost 2 bases, V lost 2 bases, and 5 bases had no gene match. The length of the CDR3 is 15 residues. Germline loops: CDR1 KGHDR, CDR2 SFDVKD. The CDR3 bases are TGTGCCACCAGTGATTCGCGACAGGGTCCCTACGAGCAGTACTTC. It translates to CATSDSRQGPYEQYF.

The V gene is TRBV5-1, the J gene TRBJ1-3; D uncertain. This CDR3 comprises 16 residues. Germline V gene data show CDR1 as SGHRS and CDR2 as YFSETQ. V dropped 4 bases and J dropped 4 bases, with 18 bases sitting between them. CDR3 amino acids: CASSPGLTTGGNTIYF. The CDR3 nucleotides read TGCGCCAGCAGCCCCGGACTCACAACGGGAGGAAACACCATATATTTT.

The rearrangement uses TRBV9 and TRBJ2-5, with 10 bases that match TRBD1. Looked up from germline, CDR1 is SGDLS and CDR2 is YYNGEE. V dropped 2 bases and J dropped 5; count of bases not matched to a gene: 9. CDR3 length: 16 amino acids. The CDR3 DNA reads as TGTGCCAGCAGCGTGGGGACAGGGGTACGGGGGGAGACCCAGTACTTC. This sequence encodes CASSVGTGVRGETQYF.

In this sample, this clone turned up once. The rearrangement uses TRBV6-5 and TRBJ2-7; 11 bases are a match to TRBD1. This CDR3 contains 15 residues. With V trimmed by 2 bases and J by 3 bases, 3 bases remained unmatched. Germline-derived CDR1 and CDR2 are MNHEY and SVGAGI. The DNA of the CDR3 is TGTGCCAGCAGTTACACCGGGACAGGGGGCTACGAGCAGTACTTC. Its translation is CASSYTGTGGYEQYF.